This passage covers 26 T cell receptor beta chains from one sample sequenced in a study of cytomegalovirus exposure and HLA in healthy donors (dated by TCRdb to about 2017). Libraries were prepared through the immunoSEQ multiplex PCR assay. TCRdb mirrors the immuneACCESS table, restricted to in-frame sequences. Some clones are absent from its copies; in checked studies, under half trace to an unresolved V gene, and the reason for the others is unknown. This sample gives about 200,000 clones in total; roughly 81% of them show up just once. 1% to 1.5% of the sample belongs to the ten largest clones. Sequencing was performed on PBMCs. The receptors originated from a woman aged 25 to 39 in good health and CMV-seronegative.

The chain couples TRBV5-1 to TRBJ1-1; a weak D match, TRBD1 (5 bases). The CDR3 consists of 15 residues. V was pared by 0 bases and J by 5 bases, with 14 bases between. Germline assignment: CDR1 SGHRS and CDR2 YFSETQ. In nucleotides, the CDR3 is TGCGCCAGCAGCTTGGGAGGCAGGGCGAAGACTGAAGCTTTCTTT. Protein: CASSLGGRAKTEAFF.

The V and J genes are TRBV29-1 and TRBJ2-7; D remains ambiguous. Trimming stripped 4 bases from V and 0 bases from J, with 10 bases between. The length of the CDR3 is 13 residues. Germline CDR1 is SQVTM and CDR2 is ANQGSEA. CDR3 region: CSVVHSSSYEQYF. The CDR3 DNA follows: TGCAGCGTTGTTCACAGCAGCTCCTACGAGCAGTACTTC.

The chain employs TRBV18 and TRBJ1-2; perhaps TRBD1 as D (6 bases). V dropped 2 bases and J dropped 6 bases, with 19 bases sitting between them. This CDR3 region has 16 residues. Germline values: CDR1 KGHSH, CDR2 LQKENI. As DNA, the CDR3 is TGTGCCAGCTCACCATTTGACGTAATCAGGGGTGATGGCTACACCTTC. It specifies CASSPFDVIRGDGYTF.

This rearrangement joins TRBV9 to TRBJ2-1; a weak D match, TRBD2 (5 bases). CDR1 is SGDLS, CDR2 YYNGEE, per germline. CDR3 length equals 16 residues. V lost 0 bases, J lost 3 bases, and 13 bases lay in between. CDR3 sequence (DNA): TGTGCCAGCAGCGTAGCTAGTATGGCGGGCTACAATGAGCAGTTCTTC. Translation gives CASSVASMAGYNEQFF.

This sequence joins TRBV19 and TRBJ2-3, with D possibly matching TRBD1 (7 bases). The CDR3 loop spans 14 amino acids. Germline assignment: CDR1 LNHDA and CDR2 SQIVND (reference sequence). The V end lost 10 bases, the J end lost 0 bases, and 14 bases lay between the germline ends. CDR3 protein: CAKSRGTSTDTQYF. The CDR3, as DNA: TGTGCCAAGTCCAGGGGGACTAGCACAGATACGCAGTATTTT.

V and J are TRBV5-6 and TRBJ1-2; no reliable D call. This CDR3 spans 14 amino acids. Trimming stripped 0 bases from V and 4 bases from J, with 10 bases between. The germline gives CDR1 SGHDT, CDR2 YYEEEE. The CDR3 DNA reads TGTGCCAGCAGCTTGGTTCGGGGTTTCTATGGCTACACCTTC. Translation gives CASSLVRGFYGYTF.

The chain recombines TRBV11-2 with TRBJ2-1; 7 bases match TRBD2. The V gene end was trimmed by 1 base and the J gene end by 0 bases; junction bases not matched to a gene: 6. Germline loops: CDR1 SGHAT, CDR2 FQNNGV. This CDR3 region has 17 residues. CDR3 in amino acids: CASSLVGGSLSYNEQFF. The DNA for the CDR3 is TGTGCCAGCAGCTTAGTCGGGGGGAGTCTCTCCTACAATGAGCAGTTCTTC. Full variable domain (missing parts from reference TRBV11-2 and TRBJ2-1): EAGVAQSPRYKIIEKRQSVAFWCNPISGHATLYWYQQILGQGPKLLIQFQNNGVVDDSQLPKDRFSAERLKGVDSTLKIQPAKLEDSAVYLCASSLVGGSLSYNEQFFGPGTRLTVL.

DNA for the CDR3: TGTGCCAGCAGCTTGGGGACAGGGTGGCATGAAAAACTGTTTTTT. As protein: CASSLGTGWHEKLFF. V is TRBV5-4 and J is TRBJ1-4; the match to TRBD1 covers 8 bases. The CDR3 is 15 residues long. After removal of 0 bases from V and 6 bases from J, the junction contained 4 bases not matched to a gene. Looked up from germline, CDR1 is SGHNT and CDR2 is YYREEE (reference sequence).

A single count supports this clone. The chain is built from TRBV9 and TRBJ2-1; perhaps TRBD2 as D (6 bases). The CDR3 sequence is 13 residues long. Germline CDR1 reads SGDLS; CDR2 reads YYNGEE. The V and J ends lost 0 bases and 10 bases respectively, with 11 bases between them. The CDR3 DNA reads as TGTGCCAGCAGCGTAGGTCGGGGAGGAGAGCAGTTCTTC. Protein product: CASSVGRGGEQFF.

V usage is TRBV9 and J usage is TRBJ2-6, with D possibly matching TRBD1 (5 bases). The CDR3 is 13 residues long. Looked up from germline, CDR1 is SGDLS and CDR2 is YYNGEE. V was shortened by 7 bases and J by 1 base, with 6 bases between the two germline ends. CDR3 residues: CASSGSGANVLTF. CDR3 DNA sequence: TGTGCCAGCTCAGGGTCTGGGGCCAACGTCCTGACTTTC.

This chain connects TRBV14 to TRBJ2-7; D is ambiguous. The CDR3 length is 12 residues. Germline CDR1 is SGHDN and CDR2 is FVKESK. V gave up 4 bases and J gave up 2 bases, with 6 bases separating them. CDR3 sequence (DNA): TGTGCCAGCAGCCCGGCGGCCTACGAGCAGTACTTC. It codes for CASSPAAYEQYF.

The chain is built from TRBV28 and TRBJ2-6; 8 nucleotides align to TRBD1. Germline trimming cut 6 bases from V and 5 bases from J; bases unmatched to any gene: 12. Germline CDR1 reads MDHEN; CDR2 reads SYDVKM. The CDR3 has 17 amino acids. CDR3 region: CASSPDRAFLRANVLTF. As DNA, the CDR3 is TGTGCCAGCAGCCCGGACAGGGCCTTTCTGAGGGCCAACGTCCTGACTTTC.

The CDR3 coding sequence is TGTGCCAGCAGTAGAGGTTTTAGCAATCAGCCCCAGCATTTT. Translated: CASSRGFSNQPQHF. V gene TRBV6-1 combines with J gene TRBJ1-5, with unresolved D. The V end was cut by 5 bases, the J end by 0 bases, with 8 bases between. The CDR3 is made up of 14 amino acids. CDR1 is MNHNS, CDR2 SASEGT, per germline.

Concerning this clone: Other DNA sequences in this specimen translate into the identical CDR3. The V gene is TRBV9, the J gene TRBJ1-1, with D tentatively TRBD1 (5 bases). Trimming took 2 bases from V and 1 from J, leaving 12 bases between them. Germline V gene sequence: CDR1 SGDLS, CDR2 YYNGEE. The CDR3 covers 15 residues. The CDR3 reads CASSVGGTGNTEAFF. The CDR3 nucleotides read TGTGCCAGCAGCGTCGGGGGAACGGGGAACACTGAAGCTTTCTTT.

The chain has TRBV6-5 and TRBJ1-4; weak D call: TRBD1 (6 bases). Deletions cut 6 bases from V and 7 bases from J, with 18 bases between. Germline lookup yields CDR1 MNHEY and CDR2 SVGAGI. The CDR3 is 15 residues long. DNA for the CDR3: TGTGCCAGCAGCCCGCCTGGGGGGGCTGGTGAAAAACTGTTTTTT. Translation: CASSPPGGAGEKLFF.

The chain joins TRBV18 to TRBJ1-1; tentative D call: TRBD1 (5 bases). Trimming shortened V by 3 bases and J by 1 base, and 15 bases separated the two germline ends. CDR3 length equals 16 residues. CDR1 KGHSH and CDR2 LQKENI come from the germline V gene. The CDR3 region has the DNA TGTGCCAGCTCACCCCGTATTGGGGACTCGAACACTGAAGCTTTCTTT. Translating it yields CASSPRIGDSNTEAFF.

The rearrangement uses TRBV2 and TRBJ2-1; TRBD2 might be the D (5 bases). Germline assignment: CDR1 SNHLY and CDR2 FYNNEI. This CDR3 is 14 amino acids long. The V end was cut by 10 bases, the J end by 7 bases, with 20 bases between. The DNA for the CDR3 is TGTGCCATCAAATGGACTCCTCTCGGGAATGAGCAGTTCTTC. Its protein product is CAIKWTPLGNEQFF.

This clone was found a few times. The CDR3 here is CASSLGKRERYEQYF. For the CDR3, the DNA is TGTGCCAGCAGCTTAGGGAAGCGGGAGCGGTACGAGCAGTACTTC. The J gene is TRBJ2-7, the V gene TRBV7-2, with 8 bases lining up with TRBD2. This CDR3 region has 15 residues. Germline V lookup: CDR1 SGHTA, CDR2 FQGNSA. J was trimmed by 4 bases and V by 1 base; bases with no gene match: 6.

The J gene is TRBJ1-1, the V gene TRBV19; TRBD1 aligns across 7 bases. With 5 bases clipped from V and 3 bases from J, the junction kept 6 bases outside the gene matches. The length of the CDR3 is 14 residues. Per germline, CDR1 LNHDA and CDR2 SQIVND (reference sequence). The DNA of the CDR3 is TGTGCCAGTAGTCGTAGGGGGCGCGACACTGAAGCTTTCTTT. Translated: CASSRRGRDTEAFF.

The gene calls are TRBV19 and TRBJ2-1; 7 nucleotides line up with TRBD2. V was pared by 3 bases and J by 5 bases, with 19 bases of the junction left unmatched. The CDR3 contains 19 residues. Germline CDR1 reads LNHDA; CDR2 reads SQIVND (reference sequence). The CDR3: CASSIVASAGELRHNEQFF. CDR3 nucleotide sequence: TGTGCCAGTAGTATTGTAGCATCGGCGGGAGAGTTGCGGCACAATGAGCAGTTCTTC.

The chain couples TRBV6-1 to TRBJ1-5; D gene unclear. Trimming took off 4 bases at V and 0 bases at J, with 7 bases between the two ends. The germline CDR1 and CDR2 sequences are MNHNS and SASEGT. The CDR3 consists of 14 residues. CDR3 sequence: CASSAGFSNQPQHF. The DNA for the CDR3 is TGTGCCAGCAGTGCCGGTTTTAGCAATCAGCCCCAGCATTTT.

This rearrangement joins TRBV14 to TRBJ2-6, with a tentative D call TRBD1 (5 bases). The CDR3 contains 19 residues. V was pared by 0 bases and J by 1 base, with 16 bases between. The germline V gene has CDR1 SGHDN and CDR2 FVKESK. This CDR3 is CASSQDYPRVGSGANVLTF. The CDR3 nucleotides read TGTGCCAGCAGCCAAGATTACCCCAGGGTGGGGTCTGGGGCCAACGTCCTGACTTTC.

The chain is built from TRBV28 and TRBJ1-3; D remains unclear. With 1 base removed from V and 8 bases from J, the gap between germline ends came to 6 bases. Germline CDR1 MDHEN, CDR2 SYDVKM. The CDR3 has 12 amino acids. Here the CDR3 reads CASSLLRDTIYF. The CDR3 coding sequence is TGTGCCAGCAGTTTATTGAGAGACACCATATATTTT.

The rearrangement links TRBV28 to TRBJ2-1, with 11 bases aligning to TRBD2. Germline V gene sequence: CDR1 MDHEN, CDR2 SYDVKM. The V gene end was trimmed by 5 bases and the J gene end by 4 bases; junction bases not matched to a gene: 10. This CDR3 has 17 residues. CDR3 DNA sequence: TGTGCCAGCAGTATCCATTTGGGACTAGCGGCTTACAATGAGCAGTTCTTC. Encoded protein: CASSIHLGLAAYNEQFF.

The chain combines TRBV29-1 with TRBJ1-4; a possible D gene is TRBD1 (6 bases). CDR3 length: 17 residues. V was cut by 8 bases and J by 10 bases, with 32 bases left in between. Germline V gene lookup returns CDR1 SQVTM and CDR2 ANQGSEA. The DNA of the CDR3 is TGCAGCCCGTATGTGGAGTGGGAGGGGGGATGGTACGGAAAACTGTTTTTT. It encodes CSPYVEWEGGWYGKLFF.

This clone appeared a single time. The chain employs TRBV27 and TRBJ2-7, with TRBD1 identical over 8 bases. The CDR3 extends over 15 amino acids. Germline V lookup: CDR1 MNHEY, CDR2 SMNVEV (reference sequence). V was pared by 0 bases and J by 3 bases, with 4 bases of the junction left unmatched. The CDR3 region has the DNA TGTGCCAGCAGTTTATCGACAGGGGCGAACTACGAGCAGTACTTC. Translating gives CASSLSTGANYEQYF.